This entry is about one TCR beta chain. Its antigen is unknown. The repertoire was sequenced with immunoSEQ multiplex PCR; TCRdb's copy has only in-frame clones and lacks some. This table holds approximately 120,000 clones, around 90% found once. The germline V and J ends were trimmed by 2 bases and 7 bases, with 15 bases remaining between them. Germline V gene data show CDR1 as SGHAT and CDR2 as FQNNGV. The CDR3 is 15 amino acids. The data stem from a study of T cell responses to AZD1222 COVID-19 vaccine. Overall study results and limits: There were mostly white British donors and more females than males, and clonal diversity was possibly underestimated.

The rearrangement joins TRBV11-2 to TRBJ2-1; D uncertain. Here the sequenced sample was peripheral blood, taken on day 0 of MenACWY control vaccination. The sequence was obtained from an adult in good health. In nucleotides, the CDR3 is TGTGCCAGCAGCTTACGCTCCCTTTTAGGGAATGAGCAGTTCTTC. Encoded protein: CASSLRSLLGNEQFF.